This T cell receptor (beta chain) was captured in a study of cytomegalovirus exposure and HLA in healthy donors. Primers: 60 Vbeta forward and 13 Jbeta reverse. Assay: immunoSEQ multiplex PCR; the TCRdb copy retains only in-frame clones and omits some. The sample has some 150,000 clones; 8.9% are singletons. Overall study results and limits: V- and J-gene trimming of TCR beta was linked (in a later analysis) to a missense DCLRE1C variant.

Concerning this clone: The antigen remains undetermined.

Sample: PBMCs. This TCR was recovered from a middle-aged woman in good health and CMV-seropositive.

CDR3 sequence: CASSGTGVSGELFF. CDR3 sequence (DNA): TGTGCCAGCAGTGGGACAGGGGTTTCCGGGGAGCTGTTTTTT. The rearrangement links TRBV11-3 to TRBJ2-2; 10 bases are shared with TRBD1. From germline, CDR1 is SGHNT and CDR2 YENEEA. Germline trimming cut 6 bases from V and 6 bases from J; bases unmatched to any gene: 4. The CDR3 covers 14 residues.